These T cell receptor beta chains were read from a single sample in a study of T cells after yellow fever vaccination. Each CDR3 protein is one row after TCRdb ran MiXCR on the 5' RACE reads. The sample includes over 250,000 distinct CDR3 sequences, approximately 4% of them seen just once. Sequenced here: PBMCs, sampled 5 days after the yellow fever booster vaccination. Receptors originate from a man between 18 and 35 years old who received the YFV17D yellow fever vaccine. CDR3s include the opening cysteine and the closing phenylalanine or tryptophan. The D gene is left open where the match is weak. Size is omitted from some rows. Given values are once, few, many or a class for expanded clones.

abundance,j_gene,v_gene,d_gene,CDR3nt,CDR3aa
.,TRBJ2-7,TRBV6-5,.,TGTGCCAGCAGTTCGGACCGTACCTACGAGCAGTACTTC,CASSSDRTYEQYF
many,TRBJ2-2,TRBV9,.,TGTGCCAGCAGCGTACAGGGTCTTGCCGGGGAGCTGTTTTTT,CASSVQGLAGELFF
many,TRBJ2-2,TRBV7-3,.,TGTGCCAGCAGCTTCGGACCTAACACCGGGGAGCTGTTTTTT,CASSFGPNTGELFF
few,TRBJ2-5,TRBV7-2,.,TGTGCCAGCAGCCCCTGGGGGGAGGTAAAGGCCCAGTACTTC,CASSPWGEVKAQYF
few,TRBJ1-6,TRBV9,.,TGTGCCAGCAGCGTAAACTGGAATTCACCCCTCCACTTT,CASSVNWNSPLHF
few,TRBJ2-3,TRBV6-9,.,TGTGCCAGCAGCCAGGGGCCAGGGAGGAATTACACAGATACGCAGTATTTT,CASSQGPGRNYTDTQYF
many,TRBJ2-7,TRBV7-6,.,TGTGCCAGCAGCTTAGTGTCGGGCGGCTCCTACGAGCAGTACTTC,CASSLVSGGSYEQYF
many,TRBJ2-2,TRBV7-6,TRBD1,TGTGCCAGCAGCCTCCGGACAGGGATATATTCGGGCACCGGGGAGCTGTTTTTT,CASSLRTGIYSGTGELFF
few,TRBJ2-1,TRBV12-3/TRBV12-4,.,TGTGCCAGCAGTCCCCTTACCAATGAGCAGTTCTTC,CASSPLTNEQFF
many,TRBJ2-5,TRBV7-2,.,TGTGCCAGCAGCGTAGACCCCCGGGAGACCCAGTACTTC,CASSVDPRETQYF
many,TRBJ2-3,TRBV12-3/TRBV12-4,.,TGTGCCAGCAGGGAAATGACTAGCACAGATACGCAGTATTTT,CASREMTSTDTQYF
many,TRBJ2-3,TRBV9,.,TGTGCCAGCAGCGTAGAAGGGAAACGCACAGATACGCAGTATTTT,CASSVEGKRTDTQYF
.,TRBJ2-1,TRBV19,.,TGTGCCAGTAGTAAATGGTGGGGGGAGCAGTTCTTC,CASSKWWGEQFF
few,TRBJ2-3,TRBV20-1,TRBD2,TGCAGTGCTAGCCCACAGCGGGGGTACACAGATACGCAGTATTTT,CSASPQRGYTDTQYF
few,TRBJ2-7,TRBV5-6,TRBD1,TGTGCCAGCAGCTTGGCCGGGACAGAGTTCTACGAGCAGTACTTC,CASSLAGTEFYEQYF
few,TRBJ2-1,TRBV27,.,TGTGCCAGCAGTTTCGTGGGGGTTGATGAGCAGTTCTTC,CASSFVGVDEQFF
.,TRBJ2-7,TRBV12-3/TRBV12-4,TRBD2,TGTGCCAGCAGTCCCGGGGGACTAGCGGGGGAGTACGAGCAGTACTTC,CASSPGGLAGEYEQYF
few,TRBJ1-5,TRBV23-1,.,TGCGCCAGCAGTCGGTGGGTACAGCCCCAGCATTTT,CASSRWVQPQHF
.,TRBJ2-7,TRBV18,.,TGTGCCAGCTTTTCAGGGCAGGGCATTTTCGGGCCCTACGAGCAGTACTTC,CASFSGQGIFGPYEQYF
many,TRBJ2-7,TRBV7-8,.,TGTGCCAGCAGCTTAGTAGGGAGGAACGAGCAGTACTTC,CASSLVGRNEQYF
.,TRBJ2-7,TRBV19,.,TGTGCCACTAGTCCTTGGGACACATCCTACGAGCAGTACTTC,CATSPWDTSYEQYF
few,TRBJ1-1,TRBV2,.,TGTGCCAGCAGTGATGAAGGGGCCCAAGCTTTCTTT,CASSDEGAQAFF
.,TRBJ1-1,TRBV3-1,.,TGTGCCAGCAGCCAAGGTTGGGCAGGGGTGGAAGCTTTCTTT,CASSQGWAGVEAFF
.,TRBJ1-1,TRBV7-9,TRBD1,TGTGCCAGCAGCCTACGACAGGGACAAACTGAAGCTTTCTTT,CASSLRQGQTEAFF
many,TRBJ2-4,TRBV6-5,.,TGTGCCAGCAGTTCCACGACGGGCTACCTAGCCAAAAACATTCAGTACTTC,CASSSTTGYLAKNIQYF
many,TRBJ2-1,TRBV20-1,TRBD2,TGCAGTGCCCGTCGACTAGCTGAGCAGTTCTTC,CSARRLAEQFF
many,TRBJ1-1,TRBV5-1,TRBD1,TGCGCCAGCAGCTTACAGGGGTTTAGGACTGAAGCTTTCTTT,CASSLQGFRTEAFF
many,TRBJ2-5,TRBV20-1,.,TGCAGTGCTAGGTGGGGGGAAGAGACCCAGTACTTC,CSARWGEETQYF
few,TRBJ1-1,TRBV7-9,.,TGTGCCAGCAGGACAGCAAGGGATGCTTTCTTT,CASRTARDAFF
few,TRBJ2-5,TRBV6-6,TRBD2,TGTGCCAGCAGTTACGTCGGGGGGGCGGGAGAGACCCAGTACTTC,CASSYVGGAGETQYF
.,TRBJ1-4,TRBV20-1,.,TGCAGTGCTAGAACGGGGGGCTTAGAAAAACTGTTTTTT,CSARTGGLEKLFF
.,TRBJ2-5,TRBV6-5,.,TGTGCCAGCAGTGTCTGGGGGACCCAGTACTTC,CASSVWGTQYF
many,TRBJ2-3,TRBV15,.,TGTGCCACCAGCAGAGTTGGGGGGCTGGCAGATACGCAGTATTTT,CATSRVGGLADTQYF
few,TRBJ2-1,TRBV20-1,.,TGCAGTGCACTCTCGGACAGCAATGAGCAGTTCTTC,CSALSDSNEQFF
few,TRBJ2-7,TRBV12-3/TRBV12-4,TRBD1,TGTGCCAGCAGTCCCCAGGGGACAGGGGCATACGAGCAGTACTTC,CASSPQGTGAYEQYF
few,TRBJ2-5,TRBV6-2/TRBV6-3,.,TGTGCCAGCAGTTACCACGGACCACAAGAGACCCAGTACTTC,CASSYHGPQETQYF
few,TRBJ2-3,TRBV6-5,.,TGTGCCAGCAGACCCAGGGGTGGGGGAGATACGCAGTATTTT,CASRPRGGGDTQYF
many,TRBJ2-6,TRBV5-1,.,TGCGCCAGCAGGGATTCCTCTGGGGCCAACGTCCTGACTTTC,CASRDSSGANVLTF
many,TRBJ2-6,TRBV4-1,.,TGCGCCAGCAGCCAAGATCTCCAGGCCTCTGGGGCCAACGTCCTGACTTTC,CASSQDLQASGANVLTF
many,TRBJ2-2,TRBV7-2,.,TGTGCCAGCAGCTCACAGGGTTGGGGGGAGCTGTTTTTT,CASSSQGWGELFF
few,TRBJ1-1,TRBV7-2,.,TGTGCCAGCAGCTTGGGTCCCAGGCGGCAACTGAACACTGAAGCTTTCTTT,CASSLGPRRQLNTEAFF
few,TRBJ2-1,TRBV11-1,.,TGTGCCAGCAGCTTAGGACCGGGGATGGAGCAGTTCTTC,CASSLGPGMEQFF
many,TRBJ2-3,TRBV5-5,TRBD2,TGTGCCAGCAGCCCAAGGGGAGGGGATACGCAGTATTTT,CASSPRGGDTQYF
few,TRBJ2-2,TRBV12-3/TRBV12-4,.,TGTGCCAGCAATTCCGGGACACAGGCTTTCAGGGAGCTGTTTTTT,CASNSGTQAFRELFF
few,TRBJ2-5,TRBV6-1,TRBD1,TGTGCCAGCAGTGGCCGGGACAGGGGGTTTCTGGAGACCCAGTACTTC,CASSGRDRGFLETQYF
.,TRBJ2-5,TRBV12-3/TRBV12-4,TRBD1,TGTGCCAGCAGTTTAGGGTACAGGGGTTCGGACGAGACCCAGTACTTC,CASSLGYRGSDETQYF